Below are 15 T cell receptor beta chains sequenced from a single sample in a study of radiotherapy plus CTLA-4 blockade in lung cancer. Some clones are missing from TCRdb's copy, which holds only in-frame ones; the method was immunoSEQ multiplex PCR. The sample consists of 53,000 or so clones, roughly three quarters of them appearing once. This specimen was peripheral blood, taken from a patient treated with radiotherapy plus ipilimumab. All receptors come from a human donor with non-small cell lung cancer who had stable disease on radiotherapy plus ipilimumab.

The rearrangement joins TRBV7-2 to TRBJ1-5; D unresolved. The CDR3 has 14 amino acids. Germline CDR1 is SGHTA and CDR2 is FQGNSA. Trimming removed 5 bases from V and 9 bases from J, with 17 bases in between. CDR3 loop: CASSPRTPEGPQHF. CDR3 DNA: TGTGCCAGCAGCCCCAGGACTCCCGAGGGGCCCCAGCATTTT.

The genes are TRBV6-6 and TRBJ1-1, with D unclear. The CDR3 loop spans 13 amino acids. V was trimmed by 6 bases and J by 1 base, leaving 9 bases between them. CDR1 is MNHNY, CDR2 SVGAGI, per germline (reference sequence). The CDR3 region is CASSLDGNTEAFF. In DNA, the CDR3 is TGTGCCAGCAGCTTAGACGGGAACACTGAAGCTTTCTTT.

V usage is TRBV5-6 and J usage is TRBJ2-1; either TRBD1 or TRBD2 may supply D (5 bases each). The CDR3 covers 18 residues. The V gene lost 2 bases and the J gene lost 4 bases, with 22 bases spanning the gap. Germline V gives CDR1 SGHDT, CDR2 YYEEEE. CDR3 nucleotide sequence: TGTGCCAGCAGCTTTCTTTATCGAGGGGCGTCAGGGTACAATGAGCAGTTCTTC. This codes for CASSFLYRGASGYNEQFF.

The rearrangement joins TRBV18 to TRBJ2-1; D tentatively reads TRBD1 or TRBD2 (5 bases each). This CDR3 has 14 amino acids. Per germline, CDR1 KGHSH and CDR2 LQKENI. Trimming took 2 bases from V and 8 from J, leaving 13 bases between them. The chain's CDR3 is CASSPRDLGDEQFF. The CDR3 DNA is TGTGCCAGCTCACCAAGGGACCTAGGCGATGAGCAGTTCTTC. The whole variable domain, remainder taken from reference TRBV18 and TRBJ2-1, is NAGVMQNPRHLVRRRGQEARLRCSPMKGHSHVYWYRQLPEEGLKFMVYLQKENIIDESGMPKERFSAEFPKEGPSILRIQQVVRGDSAAYFCASSPRDLGDEQFFGPGTRLTVL.

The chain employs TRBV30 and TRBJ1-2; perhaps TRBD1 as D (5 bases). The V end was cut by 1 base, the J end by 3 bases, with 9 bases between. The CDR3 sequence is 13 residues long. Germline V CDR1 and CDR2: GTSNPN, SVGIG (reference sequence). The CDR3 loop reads CAWSGDRYYGYTF. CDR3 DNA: TGTGCCTGGAGTGGGGACCGGTACTATGGCTACACCTTC.

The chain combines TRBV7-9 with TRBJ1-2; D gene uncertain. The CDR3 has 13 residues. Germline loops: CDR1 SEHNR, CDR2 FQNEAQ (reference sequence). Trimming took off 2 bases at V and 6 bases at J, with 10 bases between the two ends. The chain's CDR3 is CASSLSQAHGYTF. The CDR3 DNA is TGTGCCAGCAGCTTAAGCCAGGCCCATGGCTACACCTTC.

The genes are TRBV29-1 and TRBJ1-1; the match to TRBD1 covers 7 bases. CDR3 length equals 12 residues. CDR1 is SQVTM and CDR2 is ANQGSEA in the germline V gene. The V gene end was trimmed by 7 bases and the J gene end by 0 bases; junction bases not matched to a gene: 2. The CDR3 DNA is TGCAGCGCTGGGACAGTGAACACTGAAGCTTTCTTT. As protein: CSAGTVNTEAFF.

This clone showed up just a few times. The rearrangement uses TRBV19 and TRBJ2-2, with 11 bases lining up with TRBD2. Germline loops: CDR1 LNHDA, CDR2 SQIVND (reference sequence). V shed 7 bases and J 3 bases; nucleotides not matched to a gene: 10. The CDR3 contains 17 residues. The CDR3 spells CASTDSGGASYTGELFF. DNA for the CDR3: TGTGCCAGTACGGATAGCGGGGGGGCATCGTACACCGGGGAGCTGTTTTTT.

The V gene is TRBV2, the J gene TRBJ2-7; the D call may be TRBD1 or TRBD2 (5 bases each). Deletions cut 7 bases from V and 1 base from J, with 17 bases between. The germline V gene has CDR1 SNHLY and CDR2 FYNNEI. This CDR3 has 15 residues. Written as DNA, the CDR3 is TGTGCCAGCAAAAAAGGGGAGACAGCTTCCTACGAGCAGTACTTC. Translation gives CASKKGETASYEQYF.

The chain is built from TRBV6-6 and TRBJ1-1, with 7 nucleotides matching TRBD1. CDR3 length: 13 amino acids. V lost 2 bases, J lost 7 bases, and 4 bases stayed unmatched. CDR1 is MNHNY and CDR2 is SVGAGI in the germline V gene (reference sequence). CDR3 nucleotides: TGTGCCAGCAGTTACCCTGGACAGGTTGAAGCTTTCTTT. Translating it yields CASSYPGQVEAFF.

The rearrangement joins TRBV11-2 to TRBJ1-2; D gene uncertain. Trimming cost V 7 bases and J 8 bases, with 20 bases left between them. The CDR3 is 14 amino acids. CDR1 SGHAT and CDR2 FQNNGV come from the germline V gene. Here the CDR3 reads CASTQRAYRKGYTF. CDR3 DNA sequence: TGTGCCAGCACCCAAAGGGCCTACCGCAAAGGCTACACCTTC.

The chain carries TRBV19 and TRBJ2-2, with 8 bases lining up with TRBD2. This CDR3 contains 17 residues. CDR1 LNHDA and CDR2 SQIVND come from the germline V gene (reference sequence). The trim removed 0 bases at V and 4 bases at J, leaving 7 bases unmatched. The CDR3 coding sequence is TGTGCCAGTAGTATAGATTCCGCGGGAGGAGGCACCGGGGAGCTGTTTTTT. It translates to CASSIDSAGGGTGELFF.

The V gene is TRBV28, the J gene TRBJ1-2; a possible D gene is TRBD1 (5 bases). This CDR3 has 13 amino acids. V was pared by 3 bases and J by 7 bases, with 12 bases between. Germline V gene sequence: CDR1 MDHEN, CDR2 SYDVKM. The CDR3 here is CASSFGQGGGYTF. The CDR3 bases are TGTGCCAGCAGTTTTGGGCAGGGAGGTGGCTACACCTTC.

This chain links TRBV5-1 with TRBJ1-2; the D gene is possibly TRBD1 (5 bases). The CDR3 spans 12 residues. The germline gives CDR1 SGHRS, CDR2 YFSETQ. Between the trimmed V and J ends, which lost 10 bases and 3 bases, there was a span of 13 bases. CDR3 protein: CAARDGDYGYTF. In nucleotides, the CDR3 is TGCGCCGCCAGGGACGGGGACTATGGCTACACCTTC.

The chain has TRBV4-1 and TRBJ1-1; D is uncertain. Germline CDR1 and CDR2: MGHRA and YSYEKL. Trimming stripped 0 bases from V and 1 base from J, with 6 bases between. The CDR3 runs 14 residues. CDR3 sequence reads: CASSQDRGNTEAFF. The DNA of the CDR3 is TGCGCCAGCAGCCAAGATCGGGGGAACACTGAAGCTTTCTTT.